This T cell receptor (beta chain) was captured in a study of siplizumab effects on memory and regulatory T cells. The CDR3 spans 17 residues. The V gene's germline CDR1 is SGHDT and CDR2 YYEEEE. J lost 3 bases, V lost 1 base, and 7 bases had no gene match. The method was immunoSEQ multiplex PCR; TCRdb's version includes in-frame clones alone and lacks a portion of them. The table shows roughly 50,000 clones, with over 90% occurring only once. Note on this clone: Its antigen remains unidentified.

General study points: Many proliferating CD4+ or CD8+ clones remained unclassified. Roughly 75-95% of them could not be assigned either a naive or a memory phenotype. Siplizumab, the agent tested, significantly reduced alloreactive sequences traceable to unstimulated CD4+ memory cells. Proliferating siplizumab-culture Tregs lacked confirmation of suppressive function.

The sequencing input was CD8+ T cells sorted from blood. This sequence joins TRBV5-6 and TRBJ2-3, with 11 positions matching TRBD2. The sequence was obtained from a human donor in good health. The CDR3 nucleotides read TGTGCCAGCAGCTTGTATCCGGGACTAGCGGAGACAGATACGCAGTATTTT. It encodes CASSLYPGLAETDTQYF. The full variable domain, rest sourced from reference TRBV5-6 and TRBJ2-3, is DAGVTQSPTHLIKTRGQQVTLRCSPKSGHDTVSWYQQALGQGPQFIFQYYEEEERQRGNFPDRFSGHQFPNYSSELNVNALLLGDSALYLCASSLYPGLAETDTQYFGPGTRLTVL.